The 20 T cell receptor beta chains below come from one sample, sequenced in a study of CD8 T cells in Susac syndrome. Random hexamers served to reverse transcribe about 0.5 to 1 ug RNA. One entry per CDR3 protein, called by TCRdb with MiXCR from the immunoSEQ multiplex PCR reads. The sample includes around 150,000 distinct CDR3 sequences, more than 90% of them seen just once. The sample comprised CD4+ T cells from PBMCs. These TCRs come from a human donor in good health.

CDR3 DNA: TGTGCCGGAAGCACGACAGGGATTACAGATACGCAGTATTTT. Residues: CAGSTTGITDTQYF. The genes are TRBV5-4 and TRBJ2-3, with 7 bases matching TRBD1. From germline, CDR1 is SGHNT and CDR2 YYREEE (reference sequence). Trimming cost V 10 bases and J 3 bases; bases outside gene matches: 11. The CDR3 runs 14 residues.

CDR3 sequence: CASRPIRTSPTGTQYF. CDR3 coding DNA: TGTGCCAGCAGGCCGATCCGGACTAGCCCCACTGGGACCCAGTACTTC. This sequence joins TRBV6-6 and TRBJ2-5, with 8 bases fitting TRBD2. Germline assignment: CDR1 MNHNY and CDR2 SVGAGI (reference sequence). The CDR3 consists of 16 residues. V shed 6 bases, J shed 7 bases, and the junction held 16 bases outside the gene matches.

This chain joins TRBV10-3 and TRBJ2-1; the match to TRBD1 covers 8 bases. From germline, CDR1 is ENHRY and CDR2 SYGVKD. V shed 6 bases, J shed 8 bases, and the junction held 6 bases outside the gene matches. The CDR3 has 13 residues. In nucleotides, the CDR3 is TGTGCCATCAGCCCCGGACAGGGAGATGAGCAGTTCTTC. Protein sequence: CAISPGQGDEQFF.

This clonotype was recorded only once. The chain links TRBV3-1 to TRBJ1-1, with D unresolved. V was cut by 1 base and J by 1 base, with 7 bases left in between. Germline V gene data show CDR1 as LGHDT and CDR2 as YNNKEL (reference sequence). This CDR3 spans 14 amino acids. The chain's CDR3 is CASSQAVRNTEAFF. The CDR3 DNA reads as TGTGCCAGCAGCCAAGCCGTCAGGAACACTGAAGCTTTCTTT.

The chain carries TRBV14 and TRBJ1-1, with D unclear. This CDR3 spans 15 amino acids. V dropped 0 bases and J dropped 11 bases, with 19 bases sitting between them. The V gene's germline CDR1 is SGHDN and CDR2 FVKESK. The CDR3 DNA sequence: TGTGCCAGCAGCCAAGAGGAATTCGGCGCCCTGGGGGCTTTCTTT. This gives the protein CASSQEEFGALGAFF.

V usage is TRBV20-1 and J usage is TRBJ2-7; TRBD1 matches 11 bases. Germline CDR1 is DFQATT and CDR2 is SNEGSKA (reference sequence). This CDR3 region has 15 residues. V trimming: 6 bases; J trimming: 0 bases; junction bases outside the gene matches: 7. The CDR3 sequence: CSASAGTGGSYEQYF. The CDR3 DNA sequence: TGCAGTGCCAGCGCCGGGACAGGGGGCTCCTACGAGCAGTACTTC.

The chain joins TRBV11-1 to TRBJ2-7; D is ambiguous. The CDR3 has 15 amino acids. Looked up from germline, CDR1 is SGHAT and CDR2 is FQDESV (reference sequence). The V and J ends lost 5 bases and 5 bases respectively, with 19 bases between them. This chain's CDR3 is CASSPEALAAHEQYF. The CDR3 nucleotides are TGTGCCAGCAGCCCAGAGGCCTTGGCAGCCCACGAGCAGTACTTC.

The CDR3 nucleotides read TGTGCCACCAGCAGAGATGGACGGCCCCTAGGCTACACCTTC. Encoded protein: CATSRDGRPLGYTF. The chain combines TRBV15 with TRBJ1-2; no firm D call. V gave up 0 bases and J gave up 8 bases, with 13 bases separating them. Germline CDR1 and CDR2: LNHNV and YYDKDF (reference sequence). CDR3 length: 14 residues.

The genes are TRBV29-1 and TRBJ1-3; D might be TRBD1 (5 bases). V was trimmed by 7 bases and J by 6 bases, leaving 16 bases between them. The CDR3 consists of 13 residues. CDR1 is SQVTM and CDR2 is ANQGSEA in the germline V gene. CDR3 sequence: CSAPGTVENTIYF. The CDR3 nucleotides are TGCAGCGCCCCTGGGACTGTGGAAAACACCATATATTTT. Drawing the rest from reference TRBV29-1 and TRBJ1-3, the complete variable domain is SAVISQKPSRDICQRGTSLTIQCQVDSQVTMMFWYRQQPGQSLTLIATANQGSEATYESGFVIDKFPISRPNLTFSTLTVSNMSPEDSSIYLCSAPGTVENTIYFGEGSWLTVV.

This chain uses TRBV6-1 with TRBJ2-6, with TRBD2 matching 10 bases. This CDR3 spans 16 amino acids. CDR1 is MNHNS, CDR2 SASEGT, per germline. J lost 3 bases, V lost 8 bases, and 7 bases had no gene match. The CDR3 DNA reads TGTGCCAGCCGCAGCGGGGGGGCCGATGGGGCCAACGTCCTGACTTTC. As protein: CASRSGGADGANVLTF.

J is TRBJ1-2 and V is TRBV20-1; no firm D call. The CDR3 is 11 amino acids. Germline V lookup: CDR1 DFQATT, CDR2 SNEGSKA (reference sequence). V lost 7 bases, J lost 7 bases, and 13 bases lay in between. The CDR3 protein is CSGSDWTGYTF. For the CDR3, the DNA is TGCAGTGGTTCAGACTGGACTGGCTACACCTTC.

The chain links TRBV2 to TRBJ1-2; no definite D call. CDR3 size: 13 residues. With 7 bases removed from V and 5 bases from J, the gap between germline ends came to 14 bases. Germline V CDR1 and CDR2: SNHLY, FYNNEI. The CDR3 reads CASMEGIEYGYTF. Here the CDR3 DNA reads TGTGCCAGCATGGAAGGGATAGAGTATGGCTACACCTTC.

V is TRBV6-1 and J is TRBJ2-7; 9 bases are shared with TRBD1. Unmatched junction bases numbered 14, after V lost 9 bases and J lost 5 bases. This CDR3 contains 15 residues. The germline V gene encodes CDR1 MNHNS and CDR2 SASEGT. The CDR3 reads CASGWTGAGIHEQYF. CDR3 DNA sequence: TGTGCCAGTGGATGGACAGGGGCTGGAATCCACGAGCAGTACTTC.

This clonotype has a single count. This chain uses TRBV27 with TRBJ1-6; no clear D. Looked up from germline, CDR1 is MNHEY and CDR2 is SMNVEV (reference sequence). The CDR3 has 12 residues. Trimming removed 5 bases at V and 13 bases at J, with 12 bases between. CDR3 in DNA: TGTGCCAGCAGTCCGCGGAAGAGTCCCCTCCACTTT. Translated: CASSPRKSPLHF.

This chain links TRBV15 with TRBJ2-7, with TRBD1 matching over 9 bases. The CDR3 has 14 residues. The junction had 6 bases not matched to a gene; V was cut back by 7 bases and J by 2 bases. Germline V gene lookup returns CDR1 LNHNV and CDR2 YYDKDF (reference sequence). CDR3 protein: CATTIDRGAYEQYF. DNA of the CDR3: TGTGCCACCACCATAGACAGGGGGGCCTACGAGCAGTACTTC.

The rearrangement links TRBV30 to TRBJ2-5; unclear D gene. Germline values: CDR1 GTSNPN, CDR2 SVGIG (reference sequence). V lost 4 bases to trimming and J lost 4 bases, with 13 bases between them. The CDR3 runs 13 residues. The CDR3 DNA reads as TGTGCCTGGAACTCCCAAGGCTCAGAGACCCAGTACTTC. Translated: CAWNSQGSETQYF.

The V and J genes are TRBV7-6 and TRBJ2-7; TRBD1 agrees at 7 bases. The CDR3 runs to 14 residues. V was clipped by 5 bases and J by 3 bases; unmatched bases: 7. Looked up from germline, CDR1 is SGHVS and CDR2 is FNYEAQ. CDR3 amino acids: CASSPGRTGYEQYF. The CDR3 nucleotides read TGTGCCAGCAGCCCAGGACGGACAGGCTACGAGCAGTACTTC.

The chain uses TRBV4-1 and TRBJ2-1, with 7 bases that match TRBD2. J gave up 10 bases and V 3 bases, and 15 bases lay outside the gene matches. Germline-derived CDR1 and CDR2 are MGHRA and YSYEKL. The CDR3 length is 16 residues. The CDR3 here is CASSQPGRTRSREQFF. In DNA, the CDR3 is TGCGCCAGCAGCCAGCCGGGCCGGACTAGGTCGCGCGAGCAGTTCTTC.

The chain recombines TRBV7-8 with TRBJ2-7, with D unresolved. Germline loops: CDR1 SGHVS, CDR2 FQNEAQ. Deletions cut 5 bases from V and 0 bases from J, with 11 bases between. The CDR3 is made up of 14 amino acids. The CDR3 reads CASSMWPLSYEQYF. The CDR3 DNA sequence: TGTGCCAGCAGCATGTGGCCCCTCTCCTACGAGCAGTACTTC.

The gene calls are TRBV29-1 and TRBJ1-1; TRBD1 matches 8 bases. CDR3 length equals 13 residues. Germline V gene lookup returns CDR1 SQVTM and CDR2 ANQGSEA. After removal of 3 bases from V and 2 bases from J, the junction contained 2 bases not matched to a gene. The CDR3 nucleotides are TGCAGCGTTGACAGGGGGCTAAACACTGAAGCTTTCTTT. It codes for CSVDRGLNTEAFF.